This TCR beta chain was profiled in a study of T cells in Graves' hyperthyroidism and ophthalmopathy. The study's findings and limits: Model predictions of ophthalmopathy came a median approximately 6.5 months before onset. In blood, most of the thyroid clonotypes expanded above 0.001 were also present.

The V end lost 3 bases, the J end lost 5 bases, and 7 bases lay between the germline ends. In germline, CDR1 is MNHNS, CDR2 SASEGT. CDR3 size: 12 residues. More than 9.5 ml fresh peripheral blood yielded the PBMCs. Amplification of TCR beta CDR3 regions used RNA as the template. Carried out on the TCR CDR3, a first-round RT-PCR used the HTBI primer set. One entry per CDR3 protein, called by TCRdb with MiXCR from the multiplex PCR reads. The repertoire includes 500,000 or so distinct CDR3 sequences, more than 15% of them detected once, and 15% to 20% sits in the top ten. Many counts were recorded for this clonotype. As yet, its antigen is unknown.

The TCR comes from a young woman with Graves' ophthalmopathy. This chain links TRBV6-1 with TRBJ1-1; D is uncertain. The sequenced sample was blood. CDR3 protein: CASSDGRTEAFF. The CDR3 bases are TGTGCCAGCAGTGATGGTAGGACTGAAGCTTTCTTT.